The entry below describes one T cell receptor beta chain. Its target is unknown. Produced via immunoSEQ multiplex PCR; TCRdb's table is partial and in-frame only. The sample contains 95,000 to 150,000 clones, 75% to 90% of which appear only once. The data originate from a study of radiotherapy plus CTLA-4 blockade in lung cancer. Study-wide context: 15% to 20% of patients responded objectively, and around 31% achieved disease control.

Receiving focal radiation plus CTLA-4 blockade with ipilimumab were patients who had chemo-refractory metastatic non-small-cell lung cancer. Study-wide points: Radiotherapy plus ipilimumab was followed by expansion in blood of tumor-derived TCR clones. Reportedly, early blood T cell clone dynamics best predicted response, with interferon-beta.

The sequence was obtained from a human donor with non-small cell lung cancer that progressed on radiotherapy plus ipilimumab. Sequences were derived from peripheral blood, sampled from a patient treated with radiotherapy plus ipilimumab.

CDR3 amino acids: CASRREVQGTDTQYF. For the CDR3, the DNA is TGTGCCAGCAGGCGGGAGGTGCAGGGCACAGATACGCAGTATTTT. This chain links TRBV4-2 with TRBJ2-3; 8 nucleotides align to TRBD2. The germline gives CDR1 LGHNA, CDR2 YNFKEQ. V lost 6 bases to trimming and J lost 1 base; unmatched junction nucleotides: 6. This CDR3 contains 15 residues.